This T cell receptor beta chain came from a study of cytomegalovirus exposure and HLA in healthy donors. About this clone: Its specificity is not known.

The V gene's germline CDR1 is MNHEY and CDR2 SVGAGI. CDR3 length equals 13 residues. Trimming left V 8 bases short and J 0 bases short, with 9 bases between. Overall study results and limits: In an earlier analysis, productive rearrangement rates for most beta V segments clustered near 87% or 30%.

13 Jbeta primers and 60 Vbeta primers were used for the PCR. TCRdb keeps only in-frame clones here, not all; method: immunoSEQ multiplex PCR. The sample consists of roughly 200,000 clones, 78% of them appearing once. The source is a female donor in good health and CMV-seronegative. The V and J genes are TRBV6-5 and TRBJ2-3, with D maybe TRBD2 (5 bases). Input material: PBMCs. For the CDR3, the DNA is TGTGCCAGCTTAGCGACTAGCACAGATACGCAGTATTTT. Encoded protein: CASLATSTDTQYF.